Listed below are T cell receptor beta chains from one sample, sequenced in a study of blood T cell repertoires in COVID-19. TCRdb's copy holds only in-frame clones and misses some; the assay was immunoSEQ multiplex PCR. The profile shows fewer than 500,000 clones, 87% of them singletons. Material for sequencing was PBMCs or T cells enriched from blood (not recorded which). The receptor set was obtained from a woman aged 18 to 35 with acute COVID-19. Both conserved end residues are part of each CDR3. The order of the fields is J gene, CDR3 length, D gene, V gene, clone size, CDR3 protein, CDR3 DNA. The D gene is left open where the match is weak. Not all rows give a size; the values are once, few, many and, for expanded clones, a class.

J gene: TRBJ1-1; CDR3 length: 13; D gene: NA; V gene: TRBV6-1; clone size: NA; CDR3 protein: CASSERREYGAFF; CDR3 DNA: TGTGCCAGCAGTGAACGCAGGGAATATGGAGCTTTCTTT
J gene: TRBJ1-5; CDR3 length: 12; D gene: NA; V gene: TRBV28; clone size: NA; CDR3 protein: CASSAGNQPQHF; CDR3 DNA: TGTGCATCCAGTGCAGGCAATCAGCCCCAGCATTTT
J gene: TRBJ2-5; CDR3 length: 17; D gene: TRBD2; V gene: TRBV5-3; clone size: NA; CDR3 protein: CARSFGIPSGSGRTQYF; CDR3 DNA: TGTGCCAGAAGCTTCGGGATCCCGAGCGGGAGTGGGAGGACCCAGTACTTC
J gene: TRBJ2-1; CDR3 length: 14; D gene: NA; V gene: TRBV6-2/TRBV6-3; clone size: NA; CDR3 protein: CASSKRGTYNEQFF; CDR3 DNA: TGTGCCAGCAGCAAAAGGGGGACCTACAATGAGCAGTTCTTC
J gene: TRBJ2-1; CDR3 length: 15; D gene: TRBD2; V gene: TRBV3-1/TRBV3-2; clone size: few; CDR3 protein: CASSVLAGGRNEQFF; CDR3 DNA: TGTGCCAGCAGCGTTTTAGCGGGAGGGCGCAATGAGCAGTTCTTC
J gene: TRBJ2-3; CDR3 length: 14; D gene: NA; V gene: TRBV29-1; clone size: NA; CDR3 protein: CSVGLGGAADTQYF; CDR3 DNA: TGCAGCGTCGGCTTGGGGGGGGCAGCTGATACGCAGTATTTT
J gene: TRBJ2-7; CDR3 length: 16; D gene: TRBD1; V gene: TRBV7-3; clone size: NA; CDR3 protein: CASSLTRWDSSYEQYF; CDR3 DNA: TGTGCCAGCAGCTTAACGAGATGGGACAGCTCCTACGAGCAGTACTTC
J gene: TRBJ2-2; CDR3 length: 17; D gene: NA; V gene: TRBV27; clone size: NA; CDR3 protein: CASSYRTGTLNTGELFF; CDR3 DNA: TGTGCCAGCAGCTACCGAACCGGGACATTGAACACCGGGGAGCTGTTTTTT
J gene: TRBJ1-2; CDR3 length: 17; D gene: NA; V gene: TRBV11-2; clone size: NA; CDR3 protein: CASSLSPPRRGSGGYTF; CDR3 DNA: TGTGCCAGCAGCCTATCTCCCCCGCGTCGTGGTTCGGGGGGCTACACCTTC
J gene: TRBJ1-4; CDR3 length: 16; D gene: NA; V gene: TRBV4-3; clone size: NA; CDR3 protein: CASSQDPQTTNEKLFF; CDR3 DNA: TGCGCCAGCAGCCAAGATCCGCAGACAACTAATGAAAAACTGTTTTTT
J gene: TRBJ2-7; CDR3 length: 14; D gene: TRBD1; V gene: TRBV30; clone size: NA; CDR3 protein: CAWSPGTGGYEQYF; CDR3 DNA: TGTGCCTGGAGTCCCGGGACAGGAGGCTACGAGCAGTACTTC
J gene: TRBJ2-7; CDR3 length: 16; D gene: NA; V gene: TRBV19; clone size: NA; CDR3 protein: CASSIDWASGTYEQYF; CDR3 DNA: TGTGCCAGTAGTATAGATTGGGCTTCAGGAACCTACGAGCAGTACTTC
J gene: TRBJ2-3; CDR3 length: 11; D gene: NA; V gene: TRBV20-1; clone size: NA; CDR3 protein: CSARDARLWYF; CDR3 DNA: TGCAGTGCTAGAGATGCCCGCCTATGGTATTTT
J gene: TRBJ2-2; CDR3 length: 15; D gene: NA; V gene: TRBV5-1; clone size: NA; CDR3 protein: CASSLDAGSTGELFF; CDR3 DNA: TGCGCCAGCAGCTTAGACGCGGGGAGCACCGGGGAGCTGTTTTTT
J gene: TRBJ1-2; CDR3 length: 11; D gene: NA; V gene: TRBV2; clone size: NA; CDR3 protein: CASSEESGYTF; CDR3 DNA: TGTGCCAGCAGTGAAGAGAGCGGCTACACCTTC
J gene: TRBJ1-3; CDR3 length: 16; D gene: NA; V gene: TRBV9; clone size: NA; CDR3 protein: CASSVGVSGSGNTIYF; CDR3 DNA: TGTGCCAGCAGCGTAGGAGTAAGTGGCTCTGGAAACACCATATATTTT
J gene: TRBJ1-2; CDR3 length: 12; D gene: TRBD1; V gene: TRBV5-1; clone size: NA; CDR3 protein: CASSTGQGGYTF; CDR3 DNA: TGCGCCAGCAGCACCGGACAGGGTGGCTACACCTTC
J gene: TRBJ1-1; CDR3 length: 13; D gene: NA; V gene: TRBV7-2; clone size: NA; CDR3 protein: CASSPSGGRGAFF; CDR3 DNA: TGTGCCAGCAGTCCCTCTGGCGGGAGAGGAGCTTTCTTT
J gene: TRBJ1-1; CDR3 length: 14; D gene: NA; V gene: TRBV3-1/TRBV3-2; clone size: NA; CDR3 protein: CASSIRQTGTEAFF; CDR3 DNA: TGTGCCAGCAGCATTAGACAAACAGGGACTGAAGCTTTCTTT